Described below is a single TCR beta chain sequence and its context. Its antigen is unidentified. MiXCR, applied by TCRdb to the RT-PCR reads, yields one record per CDR3 protein. The table has around 850,000 distinct CDR3 sequences, about a fifth seen once. These data originate in a study of response to subunit inactivated influenza vaccine. Points from the study as a whole: Each seasonal influenza vaccination recruits few new T cells, the authors suggested.

This CDR3 has 15 residues. After removal of 5 bases from V and 7 bases from J, the junction contained 9 bases not matched to a gene. Material: PBMCs from blood, obtained 5 days after vaccination. This TCR derives from a man between 45 and 60 years old who received an inactivated influenza vaccine. This rearrangement joins TRBV12-3 or TRBV12-4 to TRBJ2-1; 9 bases are shared with TRBD2. The CDR3 loop reads CASSTYSGGFNEQFF. CDR3 sequence (DNA): TGTGCCAGCAGTACATATAGCGGGGGTTTTAATGAGCAGTTCTTC.